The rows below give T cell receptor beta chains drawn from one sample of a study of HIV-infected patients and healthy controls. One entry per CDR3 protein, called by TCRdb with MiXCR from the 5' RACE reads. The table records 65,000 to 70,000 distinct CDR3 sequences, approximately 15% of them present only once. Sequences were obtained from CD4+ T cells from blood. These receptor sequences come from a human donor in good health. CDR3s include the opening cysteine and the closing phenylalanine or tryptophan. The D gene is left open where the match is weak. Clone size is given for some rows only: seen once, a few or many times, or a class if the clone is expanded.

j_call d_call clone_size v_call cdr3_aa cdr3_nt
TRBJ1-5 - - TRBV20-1 CSATLEGSQPQHF TGCAGTGCTACCCTGGAGGGCAGTCAGCCCCAGCATTTT
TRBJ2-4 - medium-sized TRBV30 CAWSVTSNIQYF TGTGCCTGGAGTGTAACCTCAAACATTCAGTACTTC
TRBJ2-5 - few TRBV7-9 CASSLSIETQYF TGTGCCAGCAGCCTAAGTATAGAGACCCAGTACTTC
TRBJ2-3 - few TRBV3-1 CASSQDPPGSLSTDTQYF TGTGCCAGCAGCCAAGATCCCCCGGGGTCATTGAGCACAGATACGCAGTATTTT
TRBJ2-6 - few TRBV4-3 CASSQDAQSRRGANVLTF TGCGCCAGCAGCCAAGACGCACAGTCAAGGAGAGGGGCCAACGTCCTGACTTTC
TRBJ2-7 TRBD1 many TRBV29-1 CSASKTGTGYYEQYF TGCAGCGCCTCTAAAACCGGGACAGGGTATTACGAGCAGTACTTC
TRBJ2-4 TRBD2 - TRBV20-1 CSAPSGTSKNIQYF TGCAGTGCACCTAGCGGGACCTCCAAAAACATTCAGTACTTC
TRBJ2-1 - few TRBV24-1 CATSDFKLRQGRDEQFF TGTGCCACCAGTGATTTCAAACTCCGCCAGGGGCGGGATGAGCAGTTCTTC
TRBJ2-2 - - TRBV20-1 CSARSTPGSTGELFF TGCAGTGCTAGAAGTACTCCCGGCAGTACCGGGGAGCTGTTTTTT
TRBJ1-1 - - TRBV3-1 CASSQEPGRVNTEAFF TGTGCCAGCAGCCAGGAGCCTGGACGGGTGAACACTGAAGCTTTCTTT
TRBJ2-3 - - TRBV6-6 CASSYSPSSPDTQYF TGTGCCAGCAGTTACTCTCCATCTAGCCCAGATACGCAGTATTTT
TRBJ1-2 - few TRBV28 CASSPSHYTLEGYTF TGTGCCAGCAGCCCGAGTCACTACACCCTGGAGGGCTACACCTTC
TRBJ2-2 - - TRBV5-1 CASSLVNTGELFF TGCGCCAGCAGCTTGGTTAACACCGGGGAGCTGTTTTTT
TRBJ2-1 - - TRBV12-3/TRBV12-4 CASSPMTNGVVNEQFF TGTGCCAGCAGTCCAATGACTAACGGGGTAGTGAATGAGCAGTTCTTC
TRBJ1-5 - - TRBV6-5 CASSRNRVGSQPQHF TGTGCCAGCAGCCGTAACAGGGTAGGAAGTCAGCCCCAGCATTTT
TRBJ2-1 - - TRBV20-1 CSARVQGPGPKSSYNEQFF TGCAGTGCTAGAGTTCAGGGCCCCGGTCCCAAGAGCTCCTACAATGAGCAGTTCTTC
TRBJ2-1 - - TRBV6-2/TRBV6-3 CASSGRTLGQFF TGTGCCAGCAGTGGAAGGACTCTTGGGCAGTTCTTC
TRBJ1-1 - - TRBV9 CASSFQGGDTEAFF TGTGCCAGCAGCTTTCAGGGAGGGGACACTGAAGCTTTCTTT
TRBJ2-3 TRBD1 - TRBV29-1 CSVESTGLGSDTQYF TGCAGCGTTGAATCGACAGGGTTAGGTTCAGATACGCAGTATTTT
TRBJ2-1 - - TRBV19 CASVQGRAYNEQFF TGTGCCAGTGTGCAGGGGAGGGCCTACAATGAGCAGTTCTTC
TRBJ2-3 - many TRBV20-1 CSAKGGATDTQYF TGCAGTGCTAAGGGGGGCGCGACAGATACGCAGTATTTT
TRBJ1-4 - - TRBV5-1 CASSFWSTNEKLFF TGCGCCAGCAGCTTTTGGTCAACTAATGAAAAACTGTTTTTT
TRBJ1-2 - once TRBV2 CASSVGGGYGYTF TGTGCCAGCAGTGTGGGCGGAGGCTATGGCTACACCTTC
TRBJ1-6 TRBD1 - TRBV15 CATSKRQGNSPLHF TGTGCCACCAGCAAAAGACAGGGGAATTCACCCCTCCACTTT
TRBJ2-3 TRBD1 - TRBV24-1 CATSDLGQGVSTDTQYF TGTGCCACCAGTGACCTGGGACAGGGGGTTAGCACAGATACGCAGTATTTT
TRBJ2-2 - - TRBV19 CASSIRDPNTGELFF TGTGCCAGTAGTATACGGGACCCGAACACCGGGGAGCTGTTTTTT
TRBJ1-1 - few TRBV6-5 CASSLQTGQAFF TGTGCCAGCAGTCTTCAGACAGGCCAAGCTTTCTTT
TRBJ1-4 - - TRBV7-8 CASSRSGGYEKLFF TGTGCCAGCAGCCGAAGCGGGGGCTATGAAAAACTGTTTTTT
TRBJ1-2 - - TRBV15 CATSRVSGGSGASGYTF TGTGCCACCAGCAGAGTGTCCGGGGGATCGGGGGCCTCAGGCTACACCTTC
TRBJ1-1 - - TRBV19 CASNPEGGNTEAFF TGTGCCAGTAACCCCGAGGGAGGGAACACTGAAGCTTTCTTT
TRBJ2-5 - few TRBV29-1 CSVEWETQYF TGCAGCGTTGAATGGGAGACCCAGTACTTC
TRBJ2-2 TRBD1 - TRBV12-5 CASGEQGRTGELFF TGTGCTAGTGGGGAACAGGGGCGCACCGGGGAGCTGTTTTTT
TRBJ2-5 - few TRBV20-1 CSARLEAKTQYF TGCAGTGCTAGACTAGAGGCGAAGACCCAGTACTTC
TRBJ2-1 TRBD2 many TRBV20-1 CSAGGLTSGRGPSYNEQFF TGCAGTGCTGGAGGATTGACTAGCGGGAGGGGGCCCTCCTACAATGAGCAGTTCTTC
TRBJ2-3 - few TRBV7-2 CASSLGLADTQYF TGTGCCAGCAGCTTAGGGTTGGCAGATACGCAGTATTTT
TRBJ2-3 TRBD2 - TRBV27 CASSPAGGRAGDTQYF TGTGCCAGCAGTCCAGCCGGCGGGAGGGCCGGTGATACGCAGTATTTT
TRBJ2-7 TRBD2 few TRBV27 CASSPHPLGGSWGDEQYF TGTGCCAGCAGTCCACACCCCCTTGGCGGGAGTTGGGGGGACGAGCAGTACTTC
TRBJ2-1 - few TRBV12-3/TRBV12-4 CASPGSYNEQFF TGTGCCAGCCCGGGCTCCTACAATGAGCAGTTCTTC
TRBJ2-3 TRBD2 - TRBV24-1 CATSKAGGPKITDTQYF TGTGCCACCAGTAAAGCGGGGGGCCCTAAGATCACAGATACGCAGTATTTT
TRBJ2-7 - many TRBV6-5 CASSRAYEQYF TGTGCCAGCAGCCGGGCCTACGAGCAGTACTTC
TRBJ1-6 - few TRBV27 CASSLRTTGSPLHF TGTGCCAGCAGTTTAAGGACAACCGGCTCACCCCTCCACTTT
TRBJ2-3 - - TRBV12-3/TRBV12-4 CASSLASAGNTDTQYF TGTGCCAGCAGTTTAGCGTCAGCCGGAAACACAGATACGCAGTATTTT
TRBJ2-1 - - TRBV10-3 CAIMKGFYNEQFF TGTGCCATCATGAAGGGATTTTACAATGAGCAGTTCTTC
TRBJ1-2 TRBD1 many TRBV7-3 CASSPRPGQGVDGYTF TGTGCCAGCAGCCCCCGCCCGGGACAGGGGGTTGATGGCTACACCTTC
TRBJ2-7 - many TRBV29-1 CSVELPGYEQYF TGCAGCGTTGAATTACCGGGATACGAGCAGTACTTC
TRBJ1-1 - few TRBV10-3 CAIRSNTEAFF TGTGCCATCAGGTCTAACACTGAAGCTTTCTTT